These 21 T cell receptor beta chains were sequenced from one sample in a study of cytomegalovirus exposure and HLA in healthy donors. PCR used 60 Vbeta primers and 13 Jbeta primers. The protocol was immunoSEQ multiplex PCR, while the TCRdb copy is restricted to in-frame clones and leaves out a portion. Of about 140,000 clones listed, roughly 76% are singletons. The sample taken for sequencing was PBMCs. The receptors come from a female donor in good health and CMV-seronegative.

This rearrangement joins TRBV2 to TRBJ2-1; D gene ambiguous. This CDR3 has 15 residues. Trimming pared 3 bases from V and 0 bases from J, leaving 9 bases between. Germline values: CDR1 SNHLY, CDR2 FYNNEI. Here the CDR3 reads CASSDPRSSYNEQFF. For the CDR3, the DNA is TGTGCCAGCAGTGACCCTAGGAGCTCCTACAATGAGCAGTTCTTC. The full variable domain, rest sourced from reference TRBV2 and TRBJ2-1, is EPEVTQTPSHQVTQMGQEVILRCVPISNHLYFYWYRQILGQKVEFLVSFYNNEISEKSEIFDDQFSVERPDGSNFTLKIRSTKLEDSAMYFCASSDPRSSYNEQFFGPGTRLTVL.

This chain joins TRBV5-6 and TRBJ2-1; 8 bases are a match to TRBD1. Germline values: CDR1 SGHDT, CDR2 YYEEEE. J gave up 7 bases and V 0 bases, and 9 bases lay outside the gene matches. The length of the CDR3 is 16 residues. Here the CDR3 DNA reads TGTGCCAGCAGCTTGGCTCGTGCAGGGGGCGATAATGAGCAGTTCTTC. This gives the protein CASSLARAGGDNEQFF.

The V gene is TRBV28, the J gene TRBJ1-5; no reliable D call. In germline, CDR1 is MDHEN, CDR2 SYDVKM. V lost 6 bases and J 5 bases, leaving 8 bases between the germline ends. This CDR3 has 12 amino acids. CDR3 loop: CASRQADQPQHF. The CDR3 nucleotides read TGTGCCAGCAGGCAGGCCGATCAGCCCCAGCATTTT.

The genes are TRBV5-1 and TRBJ1-1; D is possibly TRBD1 (5 bases). V was pared by 3 bases and J by 1 base, with 10 bases between. Germline-derived CDR1 and CDR2 are SGHRS and YFSETQ. The CDR3 is 14 residues long. The CDR3 sequence is CASSSSGQNTEAFF. The CDR3 region has the DNA TGCGCCAGCAGCTCCTCCGGACAGAACACTGAAGCTTTCTTT.

The J gene is TRBJ2-7, the V gene TRBV13, with 7 bases lining up with TRBD1. Germline V gene sequence: CDR1 PRHDT, CDR2 FYEKMQ (reference sequence). V trimming: 0 bases; J trimming: 6 bases; junction bases outside the gene matches: 8. The CDR3 runs 15 residues. CDR3 residues: CASSLGTTGIFEQYF. The CDR3 DNA follows: TGTGCCAGCAGCTTAGGGACGACAGGGATCTTCGAGCAGTACTTC.

V and J are TRBV4-1 and TRBJ2-1; 10 nucleotides agree with TRBD1. Trimming at V came to 2 bases and at J to 5 bases, leaving 3 bases not matched to a gene. This CDR3 comprises 15 residues. CDR1 is MGHRA, CDR2 YSYEKL, per germline. CDR3 in amino acids: CASSQIGTGDNEQFF. The CDR3 DNA is TGCGCCAGCAGCCAAATCGGGACAGGGGACAATGAGCAGTTCTTC.

The V and J genes are TRBV28 and TRBJ1-2, with 8 bases aligning to TRBD1. The CDR3 spans 13 residues. Trimming at V came to 9 bases and at J to 7 bases, leaving 10 bases not matched to a gene. Germline assignment: CDR1 MDHEN and CDR2 SYDVKM. CDR3 residues: CASRQGIVVGYTF. The CDR3 DNA follows: TGTGCCAGTAGACAGGGGATCGTGGTTGGCTACACCTTC.

The CDR3 is CASSERRALYSVVDEQYF. The CDR3 nucleotides read TGTGCCAGCAGTGAAAGGAGGGCCCTATACAGTGTCGTGGACGAGCAGTACTTC. The chain couples TRBV2 to TRBJ2-7; maybe TRBD2 (6 bases). This CDR3 is 18 amino acids long. V was clipped by 2 bases and J by 5 bases, with 25 bases between them. Germline V lookup: CDR1 SNHLY, CDR2 FYNNEI. Combining the CDR3 with reference TRBV2 and TRBJ2-7 gives the whole variable domain EPEVTQTPSHQVTQMGQEVILRCVPISNHLYFYWYRQILGQKVEFLVSFYNNEISEKSEIFDDQFSVERPDGSNFTLKIRSTKLEDSAMYFCASSERRALYSVVDEQYFGPGTRLTVT.

The V and J genes are TRBV27 and TRBJ2-1; 10 nucleotides align to TRBD2. The CDR3 extends over 15 amino acids. Trimming took 6 bases from V and 3 from J; bases not matched to a gene: 5. The germline CDR1 and CDR2 sequences are MNHEY and SMNVEV (reference sequence). CDR3 amino acids: CASRIIAGGYNEQFF. DNA for the CDR3: TGTGCCAGCAGAATCATAGCGGGAGGCTACAATGAGCAGTTCTTC.

The chain joins TRBV7-6 to TRBJ2-2, with TRBD1 matching over 11 bases. The junction had 3 bases not matched to a gene; V was cut back by 5 bases and J by 4 bases. The CDR3 covers 15 residues. The germline CDR1 and CDR2 sequences are SGHVS and FNYEAQ. CDR3 sequence (DNA): TGTGCCAGCAGCCCGGGACAGGGGGGCACCGGGGAGCTGTTTTTT. This codes for CASSPGQGGTGELFF.

The CDR3: CASSSPLAGGPHEQYF. CDR3 bases: TGTGCCAGCAGCTCCCCTCTAGCGGGAGGGCCCCACGAGCAGTACTTC. The chain is built from TRBV5-6 and TRBJ2-7; 12 nucleotides match TRBD2. Germline trimming cut 3 bases from V and 5 bases from J; bases unmatched to any gene: 9. Germline assignment: CDR1 SGHDT and CDR2 YYEEEE. The CDR3 spans 16 residues. Supplemented by reference TRBV5-6 and TRBJ2-7, the full variable domain reads DAGVTQSPTHLIKTRGQQVTLRCSPKSGHDTVSWYQQALGQGPQFIFQYYEEEERQRGNFPDRFSGHQFPNYSSELNVNALLLGDSALYLCASSSPLAGGPHEQYFGPGTRLTVT.

V is TRBV29-1 and J is TRBJ1-5, with TRBD1 identical over 7 bases. CDR1 and CDR2 (germline): SQVTM, ANQGSEA. The CDR3 has 14 amino acids. Losses at the gene ends were 7 bases for V and 2 bases for J; bases not matched to a gene: 8. Here the CDR3 DNA reads TGCAGCGCTTCGACAGGGACGGGCAATCAGCCCCAGCATTTT. This sequence encodes CSASTGTGNQPQHF.

The chain is built from TRBV6-5 and TRBJ1-2; possible D gene TRBD1, 5 bases. There are 16 residues in the CDR3. CDR1 and CDR2 (germline): MNHEY, SVGAGI. Trimming removed 2 bases from V and 4 bases from J, with 17 bases in between. CDR3 coding DNA: TGTGCCAGCAGTTACACCCCGGCAGGGCCCCTCTATGGCTACACCTTC. It codes for CASSYTPAGPLYGYTF.

V usage is TRBV6-1 and J usage is TRBJ2-6, with TRBD1 as a possible D gene (5 bases). The length of the CDR3 is 13 residues. Trimming took 11 bases from V and 0 from J, leaving 8 bases between them. Germline assignment: CDR1 MNHNS and CDR2 SASEGT. The CDR3 protein is CAGAASGANVLTF. CDR3 coding DNA: TGTGCCGGGGCGGCCTCTGGGGCCAACGTCCTGACTTTC.

The CDR3, as DNA: TGTGCCTGGAGTGGGAGTGGCAGACCCTCTGGGGCCAACGTCCTGACTTTC. Encoded protein: CAWSGSGRPSGANVLTF. V is TRBV30 and J is TRBJ2-6, with D hard to call. Trimming took off 1 base at V and 0 bases at J, with 13 bases between the two ends. The CDR3 is 17 residues long. The V gene's germline CDR1 is GTSNPN and CDR2 SVGIG (reference sequence).

The chain joins TRBV19 to TRBJ2-7; no firm D call. Trimming pared 3 bases from V and 3 bases from J, leaving 12 bases between. Germline CDR1 reads LNHDA; CDR2 reads SQIVND (reference sequence). The CDR3 consists of 14 residues. The CDR3 loop reads CASSIGSKVYEQYF. DNA for the CDR3: TGTGCCAGTAGTATTGGTAGCAAAGTCTACGAGCAGTACTTC.

The chain is built from TRBV5-1 and TRBJ2-2; TRBD2 aligns across 9 bases. Germline CDR1 and CDR2: SGHRS and YFSETQ. CDR3 length: 15 amino acids. Trimming cost V 2 bases and J 1 base; bases outside gene matches: 0. CDR3 coding DNA: TGCGCCAGCAGCTTTAGCGGGGGGAACACCGGGGAGCTGTTTTTT. Translating gives CASSFSGGNTGELFF.

The chain joins TRBV27 to TRBJ2-1; 10 nucleotides line up with TRBD2. Trimming removed 2 bases from V and 8 bases from J; junction bases left unmatched: 3. The CDR3 has 14 amino acids. The germline V gene encodes CDR1 MNHEY and CDR2 SMNVEV (reference sequence). The CDR3 DNA reads as TGTGCCAGCAGTTTAGGGCTAGCGGGAGATGAGCAGTTCTTC. This sequence encodes CASSLGLAGDEQFF.

V is TRBV5-6 and J is TRBJ2-2, with TRBD2 as a possible D gene (5 bases). Trimming cost V 6 bases and J 0 bases, with 9 bases left between them. The CDR3 length is 14 residues. Germline values: CDR1 SGHDT, CDR2 YYEEEE. The CDR3 loop reads CASTWTANTGELFF. The CDR3 DNA is TGTGCCAGCACCTGGACTGCGAACACCGGGGAGCTGTTTTTT.

The V call is TRBV9, the J call TRBJ2-1, with D perhaps TRBD2 (5 bases). This CDR3 is 13 amino acids long. Between the trimmed V and J ends, which lost 2 bases and 7 bases, there was a span of 10 bases. Looked up from germline, CDR1 is SGDLS and CDR2 is YYNGEE. The CDR3 reads CASSVGLLNEQFF. The CDR3 DNA follows: TGTGCCAGCAGCGTCGGACTGTTGAATGAGCAGTTCTTC.

J is TRBJ2-7 and V is TRBV5-1; TRBD1 matches at 10 bases. J was trimmed by 7 bases and V by 0 bases; bases with no gene match: 10. Germline V gene lookup returns CDR1 SGHRS and CDR2 YFSETQ. This CDR3 contains 16 residues. This CDR3 reads CASSLDPPGQGSEQYF. The CDR3, as DNA: TGCGCCAGCAGCTTGGACCCCCCGGGACAGGGGAGTGAGCAGTACTTC. The whole variable domain, filled in from reference TRBV5-1 and TRBJ2-7, reads KAGVTQTPRYLIKTRGQQVTLSCSPISGHRSVSWYQQTPGQGLQFLFEYFSETQRNKGNFPGRFSGRQFSNSRSEMNVSTLELGDSALYLCASSLDPPGQGSEQYFGPGTRLTVT.